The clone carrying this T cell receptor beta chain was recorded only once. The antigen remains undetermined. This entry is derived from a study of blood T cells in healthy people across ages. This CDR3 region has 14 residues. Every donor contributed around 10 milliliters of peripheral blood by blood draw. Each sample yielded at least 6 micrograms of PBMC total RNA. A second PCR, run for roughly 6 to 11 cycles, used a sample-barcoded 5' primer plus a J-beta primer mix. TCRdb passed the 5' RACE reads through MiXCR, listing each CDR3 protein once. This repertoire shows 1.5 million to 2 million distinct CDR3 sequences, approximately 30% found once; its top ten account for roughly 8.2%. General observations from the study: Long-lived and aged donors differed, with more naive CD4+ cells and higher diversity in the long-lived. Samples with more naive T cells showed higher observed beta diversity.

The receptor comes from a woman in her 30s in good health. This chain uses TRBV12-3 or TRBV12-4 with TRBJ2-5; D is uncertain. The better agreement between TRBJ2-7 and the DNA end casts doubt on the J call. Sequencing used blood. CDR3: CASSERLLQSEQYF. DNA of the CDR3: TGTGCCAGCAGCGAGAGGCTGCTCCAATCCGAGCAGTACTTC.